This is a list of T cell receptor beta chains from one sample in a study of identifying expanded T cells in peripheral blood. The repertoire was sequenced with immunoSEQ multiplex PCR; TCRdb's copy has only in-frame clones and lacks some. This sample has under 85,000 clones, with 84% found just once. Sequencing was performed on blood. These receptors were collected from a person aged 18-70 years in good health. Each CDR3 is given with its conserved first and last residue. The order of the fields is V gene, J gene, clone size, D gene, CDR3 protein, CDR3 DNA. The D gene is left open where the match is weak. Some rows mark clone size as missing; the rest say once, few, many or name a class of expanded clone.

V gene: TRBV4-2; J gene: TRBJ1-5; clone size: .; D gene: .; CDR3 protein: CASSQARGDGQPQHF; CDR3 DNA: TGTGCCAGCAGCCAAGCACGGGGAGATGGTCAGCCCCAGCATTTT
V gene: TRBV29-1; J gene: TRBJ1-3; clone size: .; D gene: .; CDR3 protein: CSVENGGTIYF; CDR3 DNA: TGCAGCGTTGAAAATGGGGGCACCATATATTTT
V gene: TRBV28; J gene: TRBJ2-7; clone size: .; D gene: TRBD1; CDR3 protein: CASRPTTGSYEQYF; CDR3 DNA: TGTGCCAGCAGACCCACGACAGGGTCCTACGAGCAGTACTTC
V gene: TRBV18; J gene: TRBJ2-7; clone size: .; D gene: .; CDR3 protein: CASSLLESSEQYF; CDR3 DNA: TGTGCCAGCTCACTACTGGAGTCCTCCGAGCAGTACTTC
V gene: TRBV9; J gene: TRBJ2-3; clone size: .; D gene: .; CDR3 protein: CASSVGGQPSTDTQYF; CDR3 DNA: TGTGCCAGCAGCGTAGGGGGGCAGCCGAGCACAGATACGCAGTATTTT
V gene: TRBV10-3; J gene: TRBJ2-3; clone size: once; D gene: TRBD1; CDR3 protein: CAISEQGSTDTQYF; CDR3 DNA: TGTGCCATCAGTGAACAGGGGAGCACAGATACGCAGTATTTT
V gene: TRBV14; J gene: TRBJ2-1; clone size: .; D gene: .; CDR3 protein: CASSQDTGDPPGNEQFF; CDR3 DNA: TGTGCCAGCAGCCAAGATACCGGCGACCCCCCTGGGAATGAGCAGTTCTTC
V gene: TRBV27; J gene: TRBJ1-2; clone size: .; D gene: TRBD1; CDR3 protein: CASSTTGVPVYGYTF; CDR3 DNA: TGTGCCAGCAGTACCACAGGGGTCCCTGTCTATGGCTACACCTTC
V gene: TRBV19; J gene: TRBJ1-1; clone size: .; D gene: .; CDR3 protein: CASSIQPLNTEAFF; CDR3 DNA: TGTGCCAGTAGTATCCAACCACTTAACACTGAAGCTTTCTTT
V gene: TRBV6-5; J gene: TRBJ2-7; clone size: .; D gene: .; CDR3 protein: CAVSAGETYEQYF; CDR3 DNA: TGTGCCGTCTCCGCAGGGGAGACCTACGAGCAGTACTTC
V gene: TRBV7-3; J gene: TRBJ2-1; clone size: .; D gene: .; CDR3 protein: CASSLSGDSYNEQFF; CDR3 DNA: TGTGCCAGCAGCTTATCGGGGGACTCCTACAATGAGCAGTTCTTC
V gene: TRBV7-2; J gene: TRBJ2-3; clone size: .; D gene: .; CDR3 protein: CASSYTQGSTDTQYF; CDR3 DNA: TGTGCCAGCAGCTACACACAGGGATCCACAGATACGCAGTATTTT
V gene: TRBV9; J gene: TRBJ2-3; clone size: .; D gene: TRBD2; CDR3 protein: CASSAGLAEITDTQYF; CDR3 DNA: TGTGCCAGCAGCGCGGGACTAGCGGAGATCACAGATACGCAGTATTTT
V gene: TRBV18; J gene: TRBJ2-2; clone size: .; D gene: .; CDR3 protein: CASCETRTGELFF; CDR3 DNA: TGTGCCAGCTGCGAGACTAGGACCGGGGAGCTGTTTTTT
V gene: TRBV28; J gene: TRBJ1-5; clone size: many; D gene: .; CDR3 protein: CASSPEGVVGQPQHF; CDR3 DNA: TGTGCCAGCAGCCCCGAAGGGGTAGTAGGTCAGCCCCAGCATTTT
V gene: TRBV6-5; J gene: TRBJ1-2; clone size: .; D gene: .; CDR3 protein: CASRPTGSANYGYTF; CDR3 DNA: TGTGCCAGCAGACCAACAGGGTCTGCTAACTATGGCTACACCTTC
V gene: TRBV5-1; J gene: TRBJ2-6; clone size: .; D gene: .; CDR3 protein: CASSQQGVSGANVLTF; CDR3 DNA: TGCGCCAGCAGCCAACAGGGTGTCTCTGGGGCCAACGTCCTGACTTTC
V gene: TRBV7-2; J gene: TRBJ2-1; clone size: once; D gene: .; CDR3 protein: CASSLFPAGSVNEQFF; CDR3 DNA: TGTGCCAGCAGCTTATTTCCCGCAGGGTCTGTCAATGAGCAGTTCTTC
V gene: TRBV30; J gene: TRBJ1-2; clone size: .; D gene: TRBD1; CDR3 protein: CAWSLLTGMVHGYTF; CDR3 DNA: TGTGCCTGGAGTCTTTTGACAGGGATGGTACATGGCTACACCTTC
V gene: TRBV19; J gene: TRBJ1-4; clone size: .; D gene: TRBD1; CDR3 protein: CASSHNGQAGEKLFF; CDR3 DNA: TGTGCCAGTAGCCATAACGGACAGGCGGGGGAAAAACTGTTTTTT
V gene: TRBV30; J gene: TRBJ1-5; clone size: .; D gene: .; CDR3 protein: CAWSVPESNQPQHF; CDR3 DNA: TGTGCCTGGAGTGTACCGGAAAGCAATCAGCCCCAGCATTTT
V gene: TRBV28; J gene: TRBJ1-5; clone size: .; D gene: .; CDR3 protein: CASSLTGGVWPQHF; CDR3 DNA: TGTGCCAGCAGTTTAACCGGGGGCGTCTGGCCCCAGCATTTT
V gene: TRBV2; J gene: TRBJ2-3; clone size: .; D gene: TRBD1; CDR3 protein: CASSDPGQPSTDTQYF; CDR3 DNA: TGTGCCAGCAGTGACCCGGGACAGCCTAGCACAGATACGCAGTATTTT
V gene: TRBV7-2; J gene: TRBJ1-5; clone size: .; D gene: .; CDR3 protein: CASSLGELHQPQHF; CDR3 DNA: TGTGCCAGCAGCTTAGGGGAACTTCATCAGCCCCAGCATTTT
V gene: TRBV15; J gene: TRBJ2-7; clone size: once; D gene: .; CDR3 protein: CATSRGQGSPYEQYF; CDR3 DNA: TGTGCCACCAGCAGAGGTCAGGGGTCACCCTACGAGCAGTACTTC
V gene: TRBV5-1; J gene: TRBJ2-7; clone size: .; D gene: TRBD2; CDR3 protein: CASSLSLAGVPREQYF; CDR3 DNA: TGCGCCAGCAGCTTGTCCTTAGCGGGAGTACCTCGGGAGCAGTACTTC
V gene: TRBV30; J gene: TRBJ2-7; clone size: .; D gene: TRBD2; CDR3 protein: CAWRSPSGFTYEQYF; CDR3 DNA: TGTGCCTGGAGGAGCCCTAGCGGTTTCACCTACGAGCAGTACTTC
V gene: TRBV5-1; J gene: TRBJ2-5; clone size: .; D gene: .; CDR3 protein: CASSSRETQYF; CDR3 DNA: TGCGCCAGCAGCTCTCGTGAAACCCAGTACTTC
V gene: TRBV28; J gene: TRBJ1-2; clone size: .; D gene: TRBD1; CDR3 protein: CASVKRGRDRGYTF; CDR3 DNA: TGTGCCAGCGTAAAGAGGGGGCGTGATCGGGGCTACACCTTC
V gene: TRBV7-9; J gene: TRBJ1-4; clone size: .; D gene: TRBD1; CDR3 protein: CASSVDRGSEKLFF; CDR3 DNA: TGTGCCAGCAGCGTCGACAGGGGGAGTGAAAAACTGTTTTTT
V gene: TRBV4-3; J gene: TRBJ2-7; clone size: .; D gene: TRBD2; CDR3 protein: CASSQQGLAGGLEQYF; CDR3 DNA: TGCGCCAGCAGCCAACAAGGACTAGCGGGAGGACTCGAGCAGTACTTC
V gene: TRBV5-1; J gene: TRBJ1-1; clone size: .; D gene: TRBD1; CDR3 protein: CASSWGQMNTEAFF; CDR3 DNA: TGCGCCAGCAGCTGGGGACAGATGAACACTGAAGCTTTCTTT
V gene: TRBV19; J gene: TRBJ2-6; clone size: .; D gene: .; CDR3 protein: CASSRGTGANVLTF; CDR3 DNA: TGTGCCAGTAGTAGGGGTACTGGGGCCAACGTCCTGACTTTC
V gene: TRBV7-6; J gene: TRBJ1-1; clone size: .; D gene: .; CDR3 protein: CASSSPDGGNTEAFF; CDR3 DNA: TGTGCCAGCAGCTCTCCGGATGGGGGGAACACTGAAGCTTTCTTT
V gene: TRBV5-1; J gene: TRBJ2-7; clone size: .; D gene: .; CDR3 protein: CASSFGQSVSEQYF; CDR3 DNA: TGCGCCAGCAGCTTCGGGCAGAGCGTGTCCGAGCAGTACTTC
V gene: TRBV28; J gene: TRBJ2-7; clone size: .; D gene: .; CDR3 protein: CASSLGYEQYF; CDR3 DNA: TGTGCCAGCAGTCTGGGCTACGAGCAGTACTTC
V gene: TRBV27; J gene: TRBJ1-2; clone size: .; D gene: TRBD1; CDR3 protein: CASSKTGGGGYGYTF; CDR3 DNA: TGTGCCAGCAGCAAGACAGGGGGCGGTGGCTATGGCTACACCTTC
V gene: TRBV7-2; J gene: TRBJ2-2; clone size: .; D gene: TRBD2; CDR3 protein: CASSLAQIGAGTGELFF; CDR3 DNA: TGTGCCAGCAGCTTAGCCCAGATCGGAGCGGGAACCGGGGAGCTGTTTTTT
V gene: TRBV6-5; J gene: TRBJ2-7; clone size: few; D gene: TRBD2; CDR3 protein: CASQGTSSYEQYF; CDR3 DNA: TGTGCCAGCCAAGGGACTAGCTCCTACGAGCAGTACTTC
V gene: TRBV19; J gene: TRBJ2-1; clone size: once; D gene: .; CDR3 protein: CASSIGYNEQFF; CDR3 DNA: TGTGCCAGTAGTATAGGGTACAATGAGCAGTTCTTC
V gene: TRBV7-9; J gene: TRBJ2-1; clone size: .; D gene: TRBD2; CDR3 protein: CASSLPAGVSYNEQFF; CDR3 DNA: TGTGCCAGCAGCTTACCAGCGGGAGTTTCCTACAATGAGCAGTTCTTC
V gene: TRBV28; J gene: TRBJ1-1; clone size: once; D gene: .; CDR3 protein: CASSLIYSNTEAFF; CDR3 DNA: TGTGCCAGCAGTTTAATCTACTCGAACACTGAAGCTTTCTTT
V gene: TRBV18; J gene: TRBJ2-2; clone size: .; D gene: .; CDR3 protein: CASSPIGTTGELFF; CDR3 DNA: TGTGCCAGCTCACCAATAGGGACGACCGGGGAGCTGTTTTTT
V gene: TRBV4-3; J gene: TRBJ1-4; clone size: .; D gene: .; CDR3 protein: CASSQGTLDNEKLFF; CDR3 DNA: TGCGCCAGCAGCCAAGGGACACTAGATAATGAAAAACTGTTTTTT
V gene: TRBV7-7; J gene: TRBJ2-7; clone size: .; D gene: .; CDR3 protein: CASSLAGDRHYEQYF; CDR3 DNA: TGTGCTAGCAGCTTAGCCGGGGACCGTCACTACGAGCAGTACTTC
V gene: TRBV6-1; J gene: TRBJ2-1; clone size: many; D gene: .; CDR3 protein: CASSEGQASYNEQFF; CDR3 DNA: TGTGCCAGCAGTGAAGGACAAGCGAGCTACAATGAGCAGTTCTTC